One and the same sample provided the 4 T cell receptor beta chains below, sequenced in a study of blood T cells in healthy people across ages. Through a sample-barcoded 5' primer and a J-beta primer mix, a second PCR was run for roughly 6 to 12 cycles. TCRdb fed the 5' RACE reads into MiXCR, producing one record per CDR3 protein. This sample has hundreds of thousands of distinct CDR3 sequences, with roughly 60% found just once. Input material: blood. All receptors derive from a young man in good health.

This rearrangement joins TRBV28 to TRBJ2-5; D is uncertain. The CDR3 consists of 13 residues. V was cut by 3 bases and J by 5 bases, with 10 bases left in between. The V gene's germline CDR1 is MDHEN and CDR2 SYDVKM. CDR3 coding DNA: TGTGCCAGCAGTTTGGAGCTTTGGGAGACCCAGTACTTC. Its translation is CASSLELWETQYF. Using reference TRBV28 and TRBJ2-5 for the parts outside the CDR3, the full variable domain is DVKVTQSSRYLVKRTGEKVFLECVQDMDHENMFWYRQDPGLGLRLIYFSYDVKMKEKGDIPEGYSVSREKKERFSLILESASTNQTSMYLCASSLELWETQYFGPGTRLLVL.

This clonotype has a handful of counts. CDR3 amino acids: CAISEPGSGQSGQYF. As DNA, the CDR3 is TGTGCCATCAGTGAGCCCGGGTCGGGTCAGTCGGGGCAGTACTTC. This chain uses TRBV10-3 with TRBJ2-7; D is unresolved. V dropped 2 bases and J dropped 9 bases, with 20 bases sitting between them. The CDR3 sequence is 15 residues long. Germline CDR1 is ENHRY and CDR2 is SYGVKD.

The chain recombines TRBV7-2 with TRBJ2-3; 7 nucleotides match TRBD2. CDR3 length: 15 amino acids. V was clipped by 6 bases and J by 2 bases; unmatched bases: 8. Germline V lookup: CDR1 SGHTA, CDR2 FQGNSA. The chain's CDR3 is CASSSGTTYTDTQYF. The CDR3 DNA is TGTGCCAGCAGTTCCGGGACTACGTACACAGATACGCAGTATTTT.

V gene TRBV7-2 combines with J gene TRBJ2-5; D is tentatively TRBD1 or TRBD2 (5 bases each). The germline V gene has CDR1 SGHTA and CDR2 FQGNSA. Trimming took 0 bases from V and 5 from J, leaving 19 bases between them. This CDR3 spans 17 amino acids. For the CDR3, the DNA is TGTGCCAGCAGCTTAGCGCTAAACCCGAGGGGCCTGGAGACCCAGTACTTC. It is translated as CASSLALNPRGLETQYF.